This T cell receptor beta chain stems from a study of OX40 agonist ivuxolimab in advanced cancers. Notes on the research overall: Ivuxolimab was a fully human IgG2 agonistic monoclonal antibody targeting the costimulatory receptor OX40 (CD134). Peripheral TCRbeta sequencing was intended to test whether TCR sequence diversity was altered and clonal T-cell expansion was caused by ivuxolimab. Of the 50 or so patients in dose escalation, around 19 had hepatocellular carcinoma, some 15 had melanoma, 9 had renal cell carcinoma and 9 had head and neck cancer. Partial responses occurred in three dose-escalation patients: two with cutaneous melanoma and one with hepatocellular carcinoma. The paper describes the monotherapy dose-escalation part (N of about 55 patients) of the phase I trial of ivuxolimab. Intravenous ivuxolimab was administered to patients every 2 weeks at six dose levels: 0.01, 0.1, 0.3, 1.5, 3 and 10 mg/kg. A male proportion of roughly 85% and a mean age of approximately 55 years, ranging from about 20 to 80, were recorded for the dose-escalation cohort. Prior anti-PD-1, anti-PD-L1 or anti-CTLA-4 therapy was permitted, and approximately 40% of dose-escalation patients had received checkpoint inhibitors.

Beyond this particular receptor, the publication reports: Low levels of normalized T-cell clonal expansion were also seen in some nonresponding patients. In the 0.1-3.0 mg/kg groups, partial responders were among the patients with the lowest normalized peripheral clonal expansion, particularly in CD8+ T cells. The antigen specificity of the clonally expanded peripheral T cells was not determined. Clonal expansion of both CD4+ and CD8+ blood T cells was observed from baseline to week 6 at doses 0.1 to 3.0 mg/kg. On average, CD8+ T cells showed more expanded clones than CD4+ T cells after ivuxolimab.

The trial excluded patients who had a history of autoimmune disease or who were on systemic immunosuppression. Peripheral blood for TCR sequencing was collected from all dose cohorts at baseline, on cycle 4 day 1, and on cycle 7 day 1. The samples were taken from a phase I, first-in-human, multicenter, open-label dose-escalation trial of ivuxolimab. Adults with locally advanced or metastatic head and neck squamous cell, hepatocellular, melanoma or renal cell carcinoma were enrolled in the trial. Before TCR sequencing, CD4+ T cells and CD8+ T cells from peripheral blood were sorted into separate populations. For sequencing of the TCRbeta CDR3 region, genomic DNA was extracted from the sorted cells. The immunoSEQ Assay was used for sequencing of TCRbeta CDR3 regions. TCRdb stores this immuneACCESS table with in-frame sequences only. Part of the clones is absent; in the studies checked, under half of the shortfall reflects unresolved V genes, and no reason is known for the rest. The sample data list 55,000 to 70,000 clones, and 85% of these were observed just once. Of the sample, 3.7% falls within the top ten clones.

Comments on this clone: Its target antigen remains unknown. Base quality data are lacking; no much larger clone is found one base away.

A distance of 19 bases separates the germline ends of V and J, which lose 4 bases and 6 bases respectively. The germline V gene (reference sequence) gives CDR1 as GTSNPN and CDR2 as SVGIG. CDR3 length: 15 amino acids, cysteine to phenylalanine. Only the CDR3 DNA stays, 45 bases, in frame from base 1. Source: CD4+ or CD8+ T cells sorted from blood, taken in a trial of the OX40 agonist ivuxolimab. This clonotype was obtained from an adult with an advanced solid tumor such as melanoma, head and neck, liver or kidney cancer. The chain was built from TRBV30 and TRBJ1-5; TRBD1 could be the D gene, as 5 bases match. CDR3 sequence: CAWTQKGLFGQPQHF. The DNA is as follows: TGTGCCTGGACCCAGAAGGGGCTATTTGGTCAGCCCCAGCATTTT.